This T cell receptor beta chain was documented in a study of early T cells in non-severe SARS-CoV-2 infection. Turning to the study itself: Sequencing was performed on bulk RNA from unsorted whole blood, leaving chains unpaired.

This clonotype was counted at least ten times. Its specificity is unknown. TCRdb reprocessed the 5' RACE reads via MiXCR and lists one record per CDR3 protein. The sample lists about 110,000 distinct CDR3 sequences; 9.5% to 13% were seen once. With 2 bases removed from V and 2 bases from J, the gap between germline ends came to 15 bases. This CDR3 has 16 residues. Germline V lookup: CDR1 SGHDT, CDR2 YYEEEE. Study observations and caveats: Sequences matched to VDJdb favored anti-spike CD8 responses, while private and CD4 specificities were missed.

The sample was whole blood. The chain carries TRBV5-6 and TRBJ2-3; the D gene is possibly TRBD2 (6 bases). The source of this sequence is an adult who was a healthcare worker with PCR-confirmed SARS-CoV-2 infection or an uninfected control (not recorded which). The CDR3 sequence is CASSFGKGGYTDTQYF. The CDR3 DNA reads TGTGCCAGCAGCTTCGGTAAAGGAGGGTACACAGATACGCAGTATTTT.